This TCR beta chain was sequenced during a study of blood T cell repertoires in COVID-19. With regard to this clone: Different DNA sequences within this sample yield the same CDR3.

TCRdb's copy holds only in-frame clones and misses some; the assay was immunoSEQ multiplex PCR. The sample carries under 20,000 clones, around 92% recorded once. Sequencing input: peripheral blood. This clonotype originated in a human donor in a cohort sampled during active COVID-19.

CDR3 in DNA: TGCGCCAGCAGCTTTCAGGGCTCCTACGAGCAGTACTTC. Amino acid sequence: CASSFQGSYEQYF. The chain joins TRBV5-1 to TRBJ2-7; D is possibly TRBD1 (5 bases). This CDR3 region has 13 residues. Germline values: CDR1 SGHRS, CDR2 YFSETQ. V was clipped by 2 bases and J by 0 bases, with 6 bases between them.